The clone carrying this T cell receptor (beta chain) rates as medium-sized. Each CDR3 protein is one row after TCRdb ran MiXCR on the PCR reads. The table lists around 8,600 distinct CDR3 sequences, roughly 54% of them singletons. The data stem from a study of CD4 and CD8 cells across lung adenocarcinoma regions. Donors had localized lung adenocarcinoma, a non-small cell lung cancer. This sequence originates from a female donor with lung adenocarcinoma. The CD4 and CD8 labels of this study may be unreliable. The sample was CD8+ T cells from the center of a lung tumor.

The CDR3, as DNA: TGTGCCAGCAGTGAAATACAGGGGTCCTACAATGAGCAGTTCTTC. The encoded protein is CASSEIQGSYNEQFF. This sequence joins TRBV6-1 and TRBJ2-1; 7 nucleotides agree with TRBD1. Losses at the gene ends were 2 bases for V and 1 base for J; bases not matched to a gene: 2. This CDR3 region has 15 residues. In germline, CDR1 is MNHNS, CDR2 SASEGT.